This T cell receptor (beta chain) was retrieved from a study of response to subunit inactivated influenza vaccine. General study findings and limits: Each seasonal influenza vaccination, the authors suggested, recruits few new T cells.

Regarding this clonotype: What it binds is not known.

Germline CDR1 LNHNV, CDR2 YYDKDF (reference sequence). The CDR3 covers 13 residues. V lost 5 bases to trimming and J lost 5 bases, with 11 bases between them. One entry per CDR3 protein, called by TCRdb with MiXCR from the RT-PCR reads. The sample records approximately 530,000 distinct CDR3 sequences, over 10% being singletons. The sequences come from PBMCs from blood, collected more than 35 days after vaccination. This clonotype was obtained from a man in his forties or fifties who received an inactivated influenza vaccine. The chain links TRBV15 to TRBJ2-3; D unclear. Here the CDR3 DNA reads TGTGCCACCAGCTTCCGGCAGGTAGATACGCAGTATTTT. Its protein is CATSFRQVDTQYF.